The sequence of this TCR beta chain was determined in a study of CD8 T cells in ankylosing spondylitis. General study results and limits: Disease-linked clones proved CD8+ and comparatively uncommon in peripheral blood. Earlier literature documents some of the motif variants in reactive arthritis synovial fluid and blood. Significantly higher representation of disease-linked clones was reported for matched ankylosing spondylitis synovial fluid. A TCR beta motif of eight highly homologous variants appeared characteristic of ankylosing spondylitis blood.

A quantitative 5'-RACE method, one with molecular barcodes, was used to make TCR beta libraries. TCRdb reanalysed the 5' RACE reads using MiXCR and keeps one entry per CDR3 protein. The sample carries approximately 540,000 distinct CDR3 sequences, about 13% recorded once. Germline V gene sequence: CDR1 SEHNR, CDR2 FQNEAQ (reference sequence). The V and J ends lost 5 bases and 0 bases, in that order; junction bases with no gene match: 4. The length of the CDR3 is 14 residues. This clonotype was recorded a few times. Its antigen is currently unknown. The receptor comes from a male donor with ankylosing spondylitis. Sequencing was performed on blood, either unsorted or a sorted T cell fraction (not recorded which). The rearrangement links TRBV7-9 to TRBJ2-7; TRBD2 agrees at 7 bases. The CDR3 coding sequence is TGTGCCAGCAGCACCAGCGGGACCTCCTACGAGCAGTACTTC. Amino acids: CASSTSGTSYEQYF. Based on the CDR3 plus reference TRBV7-9 and TRBJ2-7, the full variable domain is DTGVSQNPRHKITKRGQNVTFRCDPISEHNRLYWYRQTLGQGPEFLTYFQNEAQLEKSRLLSDRFSAERPKGSFSTLEIQRTEQGDSAMYLCASSTSGTSYEQYFGPGTRLTVT.